Each of the 20 T cell receptor beta chains below was sequenced from the same sample in a study of T-cell memory formation after mild COVID-19 (dated by TCRdb to about 2021). To prepare the library, 5' RACE was applied. The sequencer listed for this sample is Illumina NovaSeq 6000. Using fastp trimming at Q25 and MiXCR clonotype assembly, TCRdb reanalyzed the public sequencing data and kept in-frame beta chains. Here each entry gathers all rows of one CDR3 protein and keeps the most common genes and DNA. Counted in this sample were roughly 170,000 distinct CDR3 sequences; less than 20% of them appeared once. The ten largest clones capture 3% to 4.5% of the sample. Sequencing input: PBMCs or a T cell subset sorted from them (not recorded which). Receptors were obtained from a man aged 18-30 years who had mild COVID-19 (a few samples of this study predate the infection). The sample titles of this study are shuffled in the database, so cell type and time point are left out; the donor was told from shared clones.

This clonotype was observed a handful of times. The chain couples TRBV5-1 to TRBJ2-7; 9 bases fit TRBD1. CDR3 size: 15 residues. Germline CDR1 SGHRS, CDR2 YFSETQ. V was clipped by 3 bases and J by 5 bases; unmatched bases: 9. The CDR3 DNA sequence: TGCGCCAGCAGCTCTCCGGGACAGGGTCTGAACGAGCAGTACTTC. Amino acids: CASSSPGQGLNEQYF. The variable domain in full, with the rest retrieved from reference TRBV5-1 and TRBJ2-7, is KAGVTQTPRYLIKTRGQQVTLSCSPISGHRSVSWYQQTPGQGLQFLFEYFSETQRNKGNFPGRFSGRQFSNSRSEMNVSTLELGDSALYLCASSSPGQGLNEQYFGPGTRLTVT.

The chain is built from TRBV7-9 and TRBJ1-1; D not certain. Germline assignment: CDR1 SEHNR and CDR2 FQNEAQ (reference sequence). V shed 1 base and J shed 9 bases, with 18 bases lying between them. The CDR3 spans 15 residues. In nucleotides, the CDR3 is TGTGCCAGCAGCTTAGGGTCGGCCCTGGGAGAGCAAGCTTTCTTT. It yields the protein CASSLGSALGEQAFF. Full variable domain (rest looked up from reference TRBV7-9 and TRBJ1-1): DTGVSQNPRHKITKRGQNVTFRCDPISEHNRLYWYRQTLGQGPEFLTYFQNEAQLEKSRLLSDRFSAERPKGSFSTLEIQRTEQGDSAMYLCASSLGSALGEQAFFGQGTRLTVV.

This clonotype came up a few times. The V gene is TRBV20-1, the J gene TRBJ2-2; D unclear. The V gene lost 0 bases and the J gene lost 7 bases, with 9 bases spanning the gap. This CDR3 has 13 amino acids. Per the germline V gene, CDR1 is DFQATT and CDR2 is SNEGSKA (reference sequence). CDR3 nucleotide sequence: TGCAGTGCTAGAGATATATTTGTCGGGGAGCTGTTTTTT. Protein product: CSARDIFVGELFF.

This clonotype has ten or more counts. The chain is built from TRBV4-2 and TRBJ1-5; the match to TRBD1 covers 8 bases. V lost 1 base to trimming and J lost 8 bases; unmatched junction nucleotides: 4. CDR3 length: 14 residues. CDR1 and CDR2 (germline): LGHNA, YNFKEQ. CDR3 residues: CASSQVTGEKPQHF. DNA of the CDR3: TGTGCCAGCAGCCAAGTGACAGGGGAAAAGCCCCAGCATTTT.

The genes are TRBV4-2 and TRBJ1-1; perhaps TRBD1 as D (5 bases). Trimming took 1 base from V and 3 from J, leaving 15 bases between them. The CDR3 consists of 16 residues. Germline-derived CDR1 and CDR2 are LGHNA and YNFKEQ. The CDR3 nucleotides are TGTGCCAGCAGCCAAGCCTCGGACATTGGAGACACTGAAGCTTTCTTT. Translated: CASSQASDIGDTEAFF.

This clonotype was seen a handful of times. J is TRBJ2-3 and V is TRBV5-1; D possibly matches TRBD1 or TRBD2 (5 bases each). The length of the CDR3 is 13 residues. Germline V gene data show CDR1 as SGHRS and CDR2 as YFSETQ. V lost 2 bases, J lost 6 bases, and 10 bases lay in between. The CDR3 DNA follows: TGCGCCAGCAGCTTATTCGAGGGGGATACGCAGTATTTT. This codes for CASSLFEGDTQYF.

V and J are TRBV6-1 and TRBJ2-7; 12 nucleotides match TRBD2. The junction had 4 bases not matched to a gene; V was cut back by 6 bases and J by 1 base. Germline CDR1 reads MNHNS; CDR2 reads SASEGT. The CDR3 spans 15 residues. The CDR3 sequence is CASRGGLAGSYEQYF. In DNA, the CDR3 is TGTGCCAGCAGGGGCGGACTAGCGGGGTCCTACGAGCAGTACTTC.

This clonotype came up a few times. The gene calls are TRBV20-1 and TRBJ1-1; TRBD1 might be the D (5 bases). CDR3 length: 14 amino acids. Germline V gives CDR1 DFQATT, CDR2 SNEGSKA (reference sequence). V was cut by 6 bases and J by 0 bases, with 14 bases left in between. The CDR3 DNA is TGCAGTGCCCCGAGGAGGGGCCTGAACACTGAAGCTTTCTTT. Protein: CSAPRRGLNTEAFF.

This clonotype showed up just a few times. The rearrangement uses TRBV12-3 or TRBV12-4 and TRBJ1-5; D ambiguous. This CDR3 is built from 14 residues. Deletions cut 5 bases from V and 6 bases from J, with 14 bases between. The DNA for the CDR3 is TGTGCCAGCAGTCCCGTTGTATTAGGTCAGCCCCAGCATTTT. Protein: CASSPVVLGQPQHF.

This clonotype was seen a handful of times. The rearrangement links TRBV6-5 to TRBJ2-1, with 8 bases lining up with TRBD1. The V gene end was trimmed by 6 bases and the J gene end by 0 bases; junction bases not matched to a gene: 4. There are 15 residues in the CDR3. Germline CDR1 MNHEY, CDR2 SVGAGI. The CDR3 DNA sequence: TGTGCCAGCAGCGGACAGGGCCGCTCCTACAATGAGCAGTTCTTC. It specifies CASSGQGRSYNEQFF.

The V call is TRBV12-3 or TRBV12-4, the J call TRBJ1-2, with D tentatively TRBD1 (5 bases). V was clipped by 6 bases and J by 0 bases, with 14 bases between them. The CDR3 runs 15 residues. CDR3 sequence reads: CASRVVTGANYGYTF. The CDR3 DNA reads as TGTGCCAGCAGGGTAGTTACAGGAGCTAACTATGGCTACACCTTC.

The chain combines TRBV7-6 with TRBJ1-5, with D tentatively TRBD1 (6 bases). The germline gives CDR1 SGHVS, CDR2 FNYEAQ. V was trimmed by 4 bases and J by 2 bases, leaving 12 bases between them. CDR3 length equals 15 residues. The CDR3 region is CASSSGTLGNQPQHF. The CDR3 DNA reads as TGTGCCAGCAGCTCTGGGACACTGGGCAATCAGCCCCAGCATTTT.

This clonotype was seen a handful of times. This chain links TRBV7-8 with TRBJ2-2; 13 bases are shared with TRBD2. J was trimmed by 7 bases and V by 5 bases; bases with no gene match: 16. The CDR3 consists of 19 residues. Germline V gene lookup returns CDR1 SGHVS and CDR2 FQNEAQ. CDR3 sequence: CASSPTRTSGGRRGGELFF. Here the CDR3 DNA reads TGTGCCAGCAGCCCCACCCGGACTAGCGGGGGACGGAGGGGCGGGGAGCTGTTTTTT.

This clonotype was seen more than once but under ten times. The CDR3 here is CASDFPQGSNTEAFF. CDR3 DNA sequence: TGTGCCAGCGATTTTCCACAGGGGAGCAACACTGAAGCTTTCTTT. V and J are TRBV6-6 and TRBJ1-1, with 7 bases identical to TRBD1. Trimming removed 8 bases from V and 2 bases from J; junction bases left unmatched: 11. This CDR3 has 15 residues. In germline, CDR1 is MNHNY, CDR2 SVGAGI (reference sequence).

The chain links TRBV7-9 to TRBJ2-7; D possibly uses TRBD1 or TRBD2 (5 bases each). The CDR3 is made up of 14 amino acids. V was shortened by 0 bases and J by 6 bases, with 12 bases between the two germline ends. Germline CDR1 SEHNR, CDR2 FQNEAQ (reference sequence). Here the CDR3 reads CASSLAWGIREQYF. The CDR3 bases are TGTGCCAGCAGCTTAGCCTGGGGGATCCGCGAGCAGTACTTC.

This clonotype was seen once. The chain uses TRBV7-2 and TRBJ1-5; D unresolved. CDR1 and CDR2 (germline): SGHTA, FQGNSA. The length of the CDR3 is 13 residues. V lost 2 bases to trimming and J lost 5 bases, with 7 bases between them. The CDR3 nucleotides read TGTGCCAGCAGCTTACGGGGTTATCAGCCCCAGCATTTT. Protein sequence: CASSLRGYQPQHF.

In this sample, this clonotype turned up a few times. V usage is TRBV20-1 and J usage is TRBJ2-5; TRBD2 is a possible D gene (7 bases). The germline V gene encodes CDR1 DFQATT and CDR2 SNEGSKA (reference sequence). The CDR3 length is 13 residues. The germline V and J ends were trimmed by 4 bases and 2 bases, with 11 bases remaining between them. CDR3 in amino acids: CSATRGGQETQYF. CDR3 in DNA: TGCAGTGCTACGAGGGGGGGACAAGAGACCCAGTACTTC.

Only a few counts were recorded for this clonotype. The rearrangement joins TRBV10-3 to TRBJ2-1; 9 nucleotides align to TRBD2. Losses at the gene ends were 3 bases for V and 4 bases for J; bases not matched to a gene: 4. Germline V gene lookup returns CDR1 ENHRY and CDR2 SYGVKD. The CDR3 is made up of 15 amino acids. CDR3 bases: TGTGCCATCAGTGACCGCAGCGGGGGGTACAATGAGCAGTTCTTC. This translates into CAISDRSGGYNEQFF.

The chain joins TRBV4-2 to TRBJ2-7; D might be TRBD2 (7 bases). Germline V gene data show CDR1 as LGHNA and CDR2 as YNFKEQ. Trimming stripped 1 base from V and 6 bases from J, with 16 bases between. The CDR3 covers 15 residues. The chain's CDR3 is CASSQGPGGGGEQYF. DNA of the CDR3: TGTGCCAGCAGCCAAGGGCCGGGGGGCGGTGGCGAGCAGTACTTC.

This clonotype showed up just a few times. The chain uses TRBV7-2 and TRBJ1-4, with a possible D match to TRBD1 (5 bases). CDR3 size: 16 residues. V lost 5 bases, J lost 3 bases, and 16 bases lay in between. CDR1 is SGHTA and CDR2 is FQGNSA in the germline V gene. The CDR3 reads CASSPPGAEANEKLFF. The CDR3 coding sequence is TGTGCCAGCAGCCCCCCCGGGGCCGAAGCTAATGAAAAACTGTTTTTT.